The 12 T cell receptor beta chains below all came from one sample that was sequenced in a study of technical replicates of blood from a few donors. Assay: immunoSEQ multiplex PCR; the TCRdb copy retains only in-frame clones and omits some. The sample shows 75,000 to 90,000 clones, roughly 96% of them seen only once. The sequenced sample consisted of T cells isolated from PBMCs. These TCRs come from a human donor in good health.

The V gene is TRBV6-5, the J gene TRBJ1-2; no reliable D call. The CDR3 runs 13 residues. V was shortened by 6 bases and J by 8 bases, with 16 bases between the two germline ends. Germline V gene lookup returns CDR1 MNHEY and CDR2 SVGAGI. The CDR3 region has the DNA TGTGCCAGCAGATTATCCCCTTCGCGCGGCTACACCTTC. Protein product: CASRLSPSRGYTF.

This clone was observed once. This chain connects TRBV5-1 to TRBJ1-2, with 11 bases matching TRBD1. This CDR3 region has 16 residues. The V segment lost 0 bases and the J segment 6 bases; nucleotides outside the gene matches: 7. CDR1 and CDR2 (germline): SGHRS, YFSETQ. The CDR3 DNA is TGCGCCAGCAGCTTGGCCAGTATGGGACAGGGGGATGGCTACACCTTC. Amino acids: CASSLASMGQGDGYTF. Full variable domain (rest looked up from reference TRBV5-1 and TRBJ1-2): KAGVTQTPRYLIKTRGQQVTLSCSPISGHRSVSWYQQTPGQGLQFLFEYFSETQRNKGNFPGRFSGRQFSNSRSEMNVSTLELGDSALYLCASSLASMGQGDGYTFGSGTRLTVV.

This sequence joins TRBV27 and TRBJ2-3; TRBD2 aligns across 9 bases. CDR1 and CDR2 (germline): MNHEY, SMNVEV (reference sequence). V lost 6 bases to trimming and J lost 7 bases; unmatched junction nucleotides: 8. The CDR3 has 14 amino acids. The DNA of the CDR3 is TGTGCCAGCAGAGTAGCGGGAGACCCCTATACGCAGTATTTT. This encodes CASRVAGDPYTQYF.

V and J are TRBV9 and TRBJ1-2; TRBD1 might be the D (6 bases). Trimming stripped 0 bases from V and 14 bases from J, with 17 bases between. Germline CDR1 and CDR2: SGDLS and YYNGEE. This CDR3 is built from 13 residues. The CDR3 sequence: CASSVGDRSRYTF. CDR3 nucleotide sequence: TGTGCCAGCAGCGTAGGAGACAGGTCTCGGTATACCTTC.

The chain's CDR3 is CASSVTGNQPQHF. The DNA of the CDR3 is TGTGCCAGCAGTGTGACAGGGAATCAGCCCCAGCATTTT. The rearrangement uses TRBV6-1 and TRBJ1-5; 7 nucleotides match TRBD1. The CDR3 covers 13 residues. Germline V CDR1 and CDR2: MNHNS, SASEGT. V gave up 4 bases and J gave up 4 bases; unmatched junction bases: 1.

J is TRBJ2-1 and V is TRBV19, with TRBD1 matching 9 bases. The CDR3 contains 16 residues. With V trimmed by 3 bases and J by 0 bases, 3 bases remained unmatched. CDR1 is LNHDA and CDR2 is SQIVND in the germline V gene (reference sequence). CDR3 sequence: CASSIGTGYSYNEQFF. CDR3 nucleotides: TGTGCCAGTAGTATCGGGACAGGGTACTCCTACAATGAGCAGTTCTTC.

The rearrangement links TRBV11-3 to TRBJ2-6, with a weak D call TRBD2 (6 bases). The CDR3 consists of 18 residues. Trimming pared 4 bases from V and 2 bases from J, leaving 18 bases between. Germline V gives CDR1 SGHNT, CDR2 YENEEA. CDR3 in amino acids: CASSSGGEVWTGANVLTF. In DNA, the CDR3 is TGTGCCAGCAGCTCAGGAGGGGAAGTATGGACTGGGGCCAACGTCCTGACTTTC.

As DNA, the CDR3 is TGTGCCAGCAGTCAGACAGGGGGGATCGGCTACGAGCAGTACTTC. Translating it yields CASSQTGGIGYEQYF. V usage is TRBV2 and J usage is TRBJ2-7, with 9 bases matching TRBD1. Looked up from germline, CDR1 is SNHLY and CDR2 is FYNNEI. Germline trimming cut 5 bases from V and 3 bases from J; bases unmatched to any gene: 8. The CDR3 loop spans 15 amino acids.

V gene TRBV10-3 combines with J gene TRBJ2-5, with unresolved D. CDR3 length: 12 residues. Germline lookup yields CDR1 ENHRY and CDR2 SYGVKD. V lost 0 bases, J lost 5 bases, and 4 bases lay in between. In DNA, the CDR3 is TGTGCCATCAGTGAGTCACTTGAGACCCAGTACTTC. It codes for CAISESLETQYF.

The chain uses TRBV13 and TRBJ2-2, with a tentative D call TRBD1 (5 bases). The ends were cut back, 5 bases at V and 2 bases at J, with 24 bases in the middle. This CDR3 has 19 residues. Germline V CDR1 and CDR2: PRHDT, FYEKMQ (reference sequence). The CDR3, as DNA: TGTGCCAGCAGCCCAACTCCCCGGACATCCACCTTTAACACCGGGGAGCTGTTTTTT. It codes for CASSPTPRTSTFNTGELFF.

This chain uses TRBV9 with TRBJ2-1, with D tentatively TRBD2 (6 bases). Trimming took off 3 bases at V and 1 base at J, with 11 bases between the two ends. Germline V gene data show CDR1 as SGDLS and CDR2 as YYNGEE. The CDR3 length is 15 residues. CDR3 sequence: CASSDKGTSYNEQFF. Written as DNA, the CDR3 is TGTGCCAGCAGCGACAAAGGGACTTCCTACAATGAGCAGTTCTTC.

The chain employs TRBV28 and TRBJ1-1; 8 bases line up with TRBD1. The trim removed 4 bases at V and 11 bases at J, leaving 9 bases unmatched. Germline V CDR1 and CDR2: MDHEN, SYDVKM. The length of the CDR3 is 13 residues. CDR3 coding DNA: TGTGCCAGCAGTTCAGGGGGCTATACGGGGGCTTTCTTT. Translating gives CASSSGGYTGAFF.